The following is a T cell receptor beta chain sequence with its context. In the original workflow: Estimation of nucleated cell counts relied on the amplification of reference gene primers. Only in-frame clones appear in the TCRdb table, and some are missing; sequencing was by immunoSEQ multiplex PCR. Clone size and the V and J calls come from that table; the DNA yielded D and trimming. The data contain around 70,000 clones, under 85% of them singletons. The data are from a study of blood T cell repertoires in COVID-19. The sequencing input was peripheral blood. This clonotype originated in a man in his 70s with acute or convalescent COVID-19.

CDR3 nucleotide sequence: TGTGCCAGCAGCCAAGCCATCGCAGGGTGGGATGAGCAGTTCTTC. Protein: CASSQAIAGWDEQFF. This chain connects TRBV3-1 (or the pseudogene TRBV3-2) to TRBJ2-1, with D tentatively TRBD1 (5 bases). The CDR3 runs 15 residues. Germline-derived CDR1 and CDR2 are LGHDT and YNNKEL (reference sequence). V was cut by 1 base and J by 8 bases, with 15 bases left in between.